Included here is one T cell receptor (beta chain) sequence, with context. This specimen belongs to a study of blood T cell repertoires in COVID-19. This table comes from immunoSEQ multiplex PCR, and its TCRdb copy is limited to in-frame clones, with some not included. The data contain about 35,000 clones, around 73% of them singletons. CDR3 length equals 14 residues. Germline V CDR1 and CDR2: SGHDT, YYEEEE. V dropped 2 bases and J dropped 8; count of bases not matched to a gene: 5. V is TRBV5-6 and J is TRBJ1-4; 8 bases are shared with TRBD1. The sequence was collected from a man older than 75 with acute or convalescent COVID-19. Specimen: peripheral blood. The CDR3 spells CASSLPGTGEKLFF. The CDR3, as DNA: TGTGCCAGCAGCTTACCCGGGACAGGAGAAAAACTGTTTTTT.